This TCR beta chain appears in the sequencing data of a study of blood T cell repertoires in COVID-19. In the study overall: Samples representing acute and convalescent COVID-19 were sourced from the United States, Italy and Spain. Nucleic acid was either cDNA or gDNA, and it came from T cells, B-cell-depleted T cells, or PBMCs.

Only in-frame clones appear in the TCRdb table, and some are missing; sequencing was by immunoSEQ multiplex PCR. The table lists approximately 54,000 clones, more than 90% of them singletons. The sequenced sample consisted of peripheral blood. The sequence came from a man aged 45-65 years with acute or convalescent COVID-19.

The CDR3 DNA follows: TGTGCCACCAGTGCCCAGGGGGCCCGGGAGACCCAGTACTTC. Amino acid sequence: CATSAQGARETQYF. The chain carries TRBV24-1 and TRBJ2-5, with 8 bases fitting TRBD1. CDR1 and CDR2 from the germline V gene are KGHDR and SFDVKD. V lost 5 bases, J lost 5 bases, and 6 bases stayed unmatched. The CDR3 runs to 14 residues.